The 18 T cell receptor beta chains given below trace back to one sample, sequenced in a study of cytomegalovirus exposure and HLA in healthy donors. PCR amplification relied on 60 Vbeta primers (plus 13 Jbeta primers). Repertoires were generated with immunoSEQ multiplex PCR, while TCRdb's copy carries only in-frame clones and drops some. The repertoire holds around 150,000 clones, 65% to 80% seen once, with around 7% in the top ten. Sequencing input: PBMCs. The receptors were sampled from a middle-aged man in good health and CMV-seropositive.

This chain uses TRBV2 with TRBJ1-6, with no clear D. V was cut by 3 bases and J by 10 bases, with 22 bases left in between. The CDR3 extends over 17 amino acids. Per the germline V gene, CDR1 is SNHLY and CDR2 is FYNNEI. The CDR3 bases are TGTGCCAGCAGTGAGATTCTTTTTGGGTTTTCGGAGTCACCCCTCCACTTT. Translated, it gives CASSEILFGFSESPLHF.

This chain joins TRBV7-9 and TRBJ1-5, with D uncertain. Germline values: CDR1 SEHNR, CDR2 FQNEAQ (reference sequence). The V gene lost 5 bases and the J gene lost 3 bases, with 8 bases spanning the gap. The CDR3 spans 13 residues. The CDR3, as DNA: TGTGCCAGCAGCCCGGGGTTCAATCAGCCCCAGCATTTT. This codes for CASSPGFNQPQHF.

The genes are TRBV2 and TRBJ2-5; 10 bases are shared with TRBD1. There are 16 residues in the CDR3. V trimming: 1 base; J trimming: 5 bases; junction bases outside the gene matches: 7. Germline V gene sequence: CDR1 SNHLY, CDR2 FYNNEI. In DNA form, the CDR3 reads TGTGCCAGCAGTGAAGTCGGGGGACAGGGGCAGGAGACCCAGTACTTC. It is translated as CASSEVGGQGQETQYF.

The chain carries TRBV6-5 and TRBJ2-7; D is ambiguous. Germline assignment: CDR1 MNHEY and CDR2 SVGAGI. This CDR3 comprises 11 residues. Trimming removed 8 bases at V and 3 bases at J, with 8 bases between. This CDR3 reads CASGPGYEQYF. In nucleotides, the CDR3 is TGTGCCAGCGGGCCTGGCTACGAGCAGTACTTC.

CDR3 protein: CALSRVAATYEQYF. CDR3 nucleotide sequence: TGTGCTCTCTCCCGGGTAGCGGCTACCTACGAGCAGTACTTC. The chain links TRBV30 to TRBJ2-7; D might be TRBD2 (6 bases). The CDR3 loop spans 14 amino acids. Germline CDR1 reads GTSNPN; CDR2 reads SVGIG (reference sequence).

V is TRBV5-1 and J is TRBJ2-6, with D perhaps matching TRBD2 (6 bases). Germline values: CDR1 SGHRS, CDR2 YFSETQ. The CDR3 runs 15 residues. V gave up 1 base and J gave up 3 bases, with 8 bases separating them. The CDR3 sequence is CASSLFGSGANVLTF. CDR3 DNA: TGCGCCAGCAGCTTGTTCGGGAGTGGGGCCAACGTCCTGACTTTC.

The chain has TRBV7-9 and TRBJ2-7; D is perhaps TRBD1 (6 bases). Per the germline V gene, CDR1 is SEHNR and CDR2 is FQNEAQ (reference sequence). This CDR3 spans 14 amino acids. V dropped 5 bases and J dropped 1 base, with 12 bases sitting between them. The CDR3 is CASSIQGGSYEQYF. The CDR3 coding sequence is TGTGCCAGCAGCATCCAAGGGGGTTCCTACGAGCAGTACTTC.

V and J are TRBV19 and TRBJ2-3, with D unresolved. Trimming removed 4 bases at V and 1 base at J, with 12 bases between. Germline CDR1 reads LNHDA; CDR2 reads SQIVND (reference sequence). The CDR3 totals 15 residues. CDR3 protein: CASSNYKVGTDTQYF. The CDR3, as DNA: TGTGCCAGTAGTAACTACAAGGTTGGCACAGATACGCAGTATTTT.

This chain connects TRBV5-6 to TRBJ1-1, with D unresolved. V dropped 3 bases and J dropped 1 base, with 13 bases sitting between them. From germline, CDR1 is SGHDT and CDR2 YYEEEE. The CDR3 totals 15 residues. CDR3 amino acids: CASSSPGEGNTEAFF. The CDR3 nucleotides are TGTGCCAGCAGCTCTCCCGGGGAGGGGAACACTGAAGCTTTCTTT.

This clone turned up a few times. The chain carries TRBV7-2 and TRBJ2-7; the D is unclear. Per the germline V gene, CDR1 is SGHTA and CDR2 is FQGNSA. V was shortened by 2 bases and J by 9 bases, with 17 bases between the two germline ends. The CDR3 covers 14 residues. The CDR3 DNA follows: TGTGCCAGCAGCTTAACCGAGATACTAAGAGCGCAGTACTTC. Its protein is CASSLTEILRAQYF.

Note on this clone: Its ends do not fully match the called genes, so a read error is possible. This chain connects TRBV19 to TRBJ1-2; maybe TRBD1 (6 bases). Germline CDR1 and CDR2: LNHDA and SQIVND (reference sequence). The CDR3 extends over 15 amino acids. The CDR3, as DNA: TGTGCCAGTAGTTTAGACAGGCCTTTAAGGCATGGCTACACCTTC. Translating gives CASSLDRPLRHGYTF.

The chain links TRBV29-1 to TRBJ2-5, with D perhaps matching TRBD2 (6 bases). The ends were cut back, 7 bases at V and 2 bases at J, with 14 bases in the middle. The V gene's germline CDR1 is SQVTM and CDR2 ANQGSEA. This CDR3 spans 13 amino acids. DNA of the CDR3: TGCAGCGGATCCCGGGAGAGACAAGAGACCCAGTACTTC. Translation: CSGSRERQETQYF. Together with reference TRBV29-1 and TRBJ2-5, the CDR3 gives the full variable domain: SAVISQKPSRDICQRGTSLTIQCQVDSQVTMMFWYRQQPGQSLTLIATANQGSEATYESGFVIDKFPISRPNLTFSTLTVSNMSPEDSSIYLCSGSRERQETQYFGPGTRLLVL.

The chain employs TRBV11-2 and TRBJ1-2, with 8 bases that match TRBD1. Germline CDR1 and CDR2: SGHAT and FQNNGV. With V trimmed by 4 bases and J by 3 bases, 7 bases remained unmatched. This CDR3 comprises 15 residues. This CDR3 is CASSSFDRGDYGYTF. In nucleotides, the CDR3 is TGTGCCAGCAGCTCCTTCGACAGGGGAGACTATGGCTACACCTTC. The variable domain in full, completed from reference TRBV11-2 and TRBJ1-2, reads EAGVAQSPRYKIIEKRQSVAFWCNPISGHATLYWYQQILGQGPKLLIQFQNNGVVDDSQLPKDRFSAERLKGVDSTLKIQPAKLEDSAVYLCASSSFDRGDYGYTFGSGTRLTVV.

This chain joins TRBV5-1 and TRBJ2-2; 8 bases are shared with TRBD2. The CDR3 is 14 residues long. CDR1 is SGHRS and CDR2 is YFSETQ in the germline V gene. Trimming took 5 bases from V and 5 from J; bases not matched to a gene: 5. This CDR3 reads CASSSGAGTGELFF. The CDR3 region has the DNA TGCGCCAGCAGTAGCGGGGCGGGGACCGGGGAGCTGTTTTTT.

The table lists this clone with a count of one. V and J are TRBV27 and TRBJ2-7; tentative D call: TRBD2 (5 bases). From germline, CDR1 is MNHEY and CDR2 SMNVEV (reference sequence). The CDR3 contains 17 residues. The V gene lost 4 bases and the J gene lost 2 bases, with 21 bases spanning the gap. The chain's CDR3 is CASSSRGSRVGTYEQYF. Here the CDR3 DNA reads TGTGCCAGCAGTTCCCGCGGTTCGAGGGTAGGGACCTACGAGCAGTACTTC.

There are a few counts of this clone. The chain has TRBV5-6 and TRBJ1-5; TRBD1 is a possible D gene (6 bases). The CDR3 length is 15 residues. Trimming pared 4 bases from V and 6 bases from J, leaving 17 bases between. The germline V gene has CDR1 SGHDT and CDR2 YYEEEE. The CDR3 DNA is TGTGCCAGCAGCCTTGGCGGGGGCGCGGGTCAGCCCCAGCATTTT. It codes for CASSLGGGAGQPQHF.

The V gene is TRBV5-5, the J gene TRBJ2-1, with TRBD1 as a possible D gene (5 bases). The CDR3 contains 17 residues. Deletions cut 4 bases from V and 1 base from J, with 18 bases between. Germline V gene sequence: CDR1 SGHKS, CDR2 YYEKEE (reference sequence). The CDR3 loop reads CASSTRASSGSYNEQFF. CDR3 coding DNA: TGTGCCAGCAGCACCCGGGCTTCATCAGGGTCCTACAATGAGCAGTTCTTC.

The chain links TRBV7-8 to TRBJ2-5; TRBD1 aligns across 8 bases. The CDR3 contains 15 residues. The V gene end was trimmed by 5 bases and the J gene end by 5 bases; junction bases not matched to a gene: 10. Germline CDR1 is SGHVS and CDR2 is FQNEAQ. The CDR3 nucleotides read TGTGCCAGCAGCCTACAGACAGGGGAGGTGGAGACCCAGTACTTC. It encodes CASSLQTGEVETQYF.